Below, 25 T cell receptor beta chains from the same sample are listed, as sequenced in a study of T cell responses to AZD1222 COVID-19 vaccine. TCRdb's copy holds only in-frame clones and misses some; the assay was immunoSEQ multiplex PCR. The sample lists 90,000 to 120,000 clones, 93% occurring once. The material sequenced was peripheral blood, taken on day 0 of AZD1222 vaccination. Receptors were obtained from an adult in good health.

The chain is built from TRBV18 and TRBJ2-1; D gene ambiguous. Trimming removed 6 bases at V and 6 bases at J, with 9 bases between. The length of the CDR3 is 12 residues. Germline V CDR1 and CDR2: KGHSH, LQKENI. DNA for the CDR3: TGTGCCAGCTCCCCCGGAGTCAATGAGCAGTTCTTC. It codes for CASSPGVNEQFF.

This chain links TRBV27 with TRBJ1-4; tentative D call: TRBD1 (5 bases). The germline CDR1 and CDR2 sequences are MNHEY and SMNVEV (reference sequence). This CDR3 has 15 amino acids. With 5 bases removed from V and 4 bases from J, the gap between germline ends came to 14 bases. CDR3 sequence: CASSPQTELNEKLFF. As DNA, the CDR3 is TGTGCCAGCAGTCCTCAGACAGAGCTTAATGAAAAACTGTTTTTT.

The chain couples TRBV3-1 (or the pseudogene TRBV3-2) to TRBJ1-1, with D unclear. The CDR3 is 12 residues long. Per the germline V gene, CDR1 is LGHDT and CDR2 is YNNKEL (reference sequence). V lost 7 bases, J lost 4 bases, and 10 bases lay in between. CDR3 protein: CASTARGTEAFF. In DNA, the CDR3 is TGTGCCAGCACTGCAAGAGGCACTGAAGCTTTCTTT.

This clone has only one observation. CDR3 protein: CSVEVPGVEVGFF. CDR3 sequence (DNA): TGCAGCGTTGAAGTTCCGGGGGTGGAGGTAGGTTTCTTT. The chain has TRBV29-1 and TRBJ1-1, with D possibly matching TRBD1 (5 bases). V lost 1 base and J 13 bases, leaving 19 bases between the germline ends. The CDR3 consists of 13 residues. Germline V lookup: CDR1 SQVTM, CDR2 ANQGSEA.

The chain is built from TRBV5-1 and TRBJ1-1; D gene unclear. Deletions cut 4 bases from V and 0 bases from J, with 13 bases between. The V gene's germline CDR1 is SGHRS and CDR2 YFSETQ. The CDR3 totals 15 residues. The CDR3 DNA reads as TGCGCCAGCAGCCCTGCGGCCAGCTTGAACACTGAAGCTTTCTTT. Encoded protein: CASSPAASLNTEAFF.

This rearrangement joins TRBV15 to TRBJ2-7; the D is unclear. CDR1 and CDR2 (germline): LNHNV, YYDKDF (reference sequence). The CDR3 has 12 amino acids. Trimming removed 0 bases from V and 4 bases from J, with 4 bases in between. The CDR3 nucleotides are TGTGCCACCAGCAGAGATAGATACGAGCAGTACTTC. It is translated as CATSRDRYEQYF.

This clone was seen just once. The CDR3 loop is CASSEGPGIPSPLHF. CDR3 DNA sequence: TGTGCCAGCAGTGAAGGGCCCGGAATCCCTTCACCCCTCCACTTT. J is TRBJ1-6 and V is TRBV6-1, with unresolved D. Germline loops: CDR1 MNHNS, CDR2 SASEGT. The CDR3 is made up of 15 amino acids. V was trimmed by 1 base and J by 9 bases, leaving 13 bases between them.

V is TRBV6-5 and J is TRBJ2-3; D is unclear. Germline V gene data show CDR1 as MNHEY and CDR2 as SVGAGI. The CDR3 has 14 residues. Trimming stripped 0 bases from V and 4 bases from J, with 8 bases between. CDR3 amino acids: CASSYSRLPDTQYF. CDR3 DNA: TGTGCCAGCAGTTACTCACGGCTCCCAGATACGCAGTATTTT.

The chain couples TRBV11-1 to TRBJ2-7; D perhaps matches TRBD2 (5 bases). CDR1 is SGHAT, CDR2 FQDESV, per germline (reference sequence). V gave up 2 bases and J gave up 2 bases, with 13 bases separating them. The CDR3 length is 15 residues. CDR3: CASSLLGAATYEQYF. The CDR3 bases are TGTGCCAGCAGCTTATTGGGAGCGGCTACCTACGAGCAGTACTTC.

CDR3 in DNA: TGTGCCAGTGGGGGCGCATCTCGAGAAGCTTTCTTT. This sequence encodes CASGGASREAFF. This chain connects TRBV7-9 to TRBJ1-1; D possibly corresponds to TRBD1 (6 bases). V was clipped by 9 bases and J by 8 bases, with 16 bases between them. Germline CDR1 and CDR2: SEHNR and FQNEAQ (reference sequence). CDR3 length: 12 amino acids.

The chain uses TRBV3-1 (or the pseudogene TRBV3-2) and TRBJ1-2, with 8 bases lining up with TRBD1. This CDR3 contains 14 residues. With 0 bases clipped from V and 8 bases from J, the junction kept 5 bases outside the gene matches. Germline V lookup: CDR1 LGHDT, CDR2 YNNKEL (reference sequence). The DNA of the CDR3 is TGTGCCAGCAGCCAAGAATGGACAGGGCTAGGCTACACCTTC. Translating gives CASSQEWTGLGYTF.

The rearrangement links TRBV5-1 to TRBJ2-3, with D maybe TRBD1 (6 bases). Germline V gene lookup returns CDR1 SGHRS and CDR2 YFSETQ. Trimming cost V 0 bases and J 1 base, with 12 bases left between them. The CDR3 has 16 residues. The CDR3 sequence: CASSLARAGGTDTQYF. DNA for the CDR3: TGCGCCAGCAGCTTGGCCAGGGCAGGGGGCACAGATACGCAGTATTTT.

The chain uses TRBV2 and TRBJ1-1; D uncertain. Trimming removed 7 bases at V and 8 bases at J, with 8 bases between. Germline V gene lookup returns CDR1 SNHLY and CDR2 FYNNEI. This CDR3 comprises 10 residues. DNA for the CDR3: TGTGCCAGCAATAGGCCCGAAGCTTTCTTT. It codes for CASNRPEAFF.

This chain connects TRBV4-1 to TRBJ2-7; TRBD2 matches 14 bases. Germline CDR1 MGHRA, CDR2 YSYEKL. CDR3 size: 18 residues. V shed 0 bases, J shed 3 bases, and the junction held 7 bases outside the gene matches. CDR3 nucleotide sequence: TGCGCCAGCAGCCAAGACATGGGACTAGCGGGAGCAAACTACGAGCAGTACTTC. Protein: CASSQDMGLAGANYEQYF.

The gene calls are TRBV9 and TRBJ1-6; D may be TRBD1 (6 bases). The CDR3 sequence is 15 residues long. The germline CDR1 and CDR2 sequences are SGDLS and YYNGEE. V was shortened by 4 bases and J by 8 bases, with 16 bases between the two germline ends. In nucleotides, the CDR3 is TGTGCCAGCAGCTCTCACGGGGGCGGTTATTCACCCCTCCACTTT. This codes for CASSSHGGGYSPLHF.

The rearrangement links TRBV18 to TRBJ1-3, with unresolved D. CDR1 is KGHSH and CDR2 is LQKENI in the germline V gene. The CDR3 totals 15 residues. Trimming took off 3 bases at V and 0 bases at J, with 9 bases between the two ends. The CDR3: CASSPRTYSGNTIYF. Written as DNA, the CDR3 is TGTGCCAGCTCACCTAGGACCTACTCTGGAAACACCATATATTTT. Using reference TRBV18 and TRBJ1-3 for the parts outside the CDR3, the full variable domain is NAGVMQNPRHLVRRRGQEARLRCSPMKGHSHVYWYRQLPEEGLKFMVYLQKENIIDESGMPKERFSAEFPKEGPSILRIQQVVRGDSAAYFCASSPRTYSGNTIYFGEGSWLTVV.

This clone showed up just once. The chain joins TRBV30 to TRBJ2-3; 10 bases match TRBD2. V shed 2 bases, J shed 5 bases, and the junction held 1 base outside the gene matches. The CDR3 consists of 13 residues. The germline V gene has CDR1 GTSNPN and CDR2 SVGIG (reference sequence). The CDR3 DNA reads TGTGCCTGGAGTCGACTAGCGGGAGATACGCAGTATTTT. Its translation: CAWSRLAGDTQYF.

This chain links TRBV7-3 with TRBJ2-5, with D uncertain. The germline V and J ends were trimmed by 8 bases and 3 bases, with 13 bases remaining between them. Germline CDR1 is SGHTA and CDR2 is FQGTGA. The CDR3 consists of 13 residues. CDR3 coding DNA: TGTGCCAGCGCCAAACGCTTTAAAGAGACCCAGTACTTC. Translated, it gives CASAKRFKETQYF.

The chain carries TRBV4-1 and TRBJ2-3; TRBD1 matches 9 bases. The ends lost 4 bases at V and 3 bases at J; junction bases unmatched: 5. CDR1 MGHRA and CDR2 YSYEKL come from the germline V gene. The CDR3 has 15 amino acids. The CDR3 DNA follows: TGCGCCAGCAGCCTAAACAGGGGGCTGACAGATACGCAGTATTTT. Amino acid sequence: CASSLNRGLTDTQYF.

This clone was counted a few times. The chain's CDR3 is CASSKSHPGNEQFF. The CDR3 nucleotides read TGTGCCAGTAGTAAGTCACACCCGGGGAATGAGCAGTTCTTC. The chain links TRBV19 to TRBJ2-1; D perhaps matches TRBD2 (5 bases). Germline values: CDR1 LNHDA, CDR2 SQIVND (reference sequence). CDR3 length: 14 amino acids. V lost 4 bases and J 7 bases, leaving 14 bases between the germline ends.

J is TRBJ2-7 and V is TRBV7-9, with D perhaps matching TRBD2 (6 bases). Deletions cut 2 bases from V and 3 bases from J, with 8 bases between. The CDR3 has 13 amino acids. The germline V gene has CDR1 SEHNR and CDR2 FQNEAQ (reference sequence). The CDR3 DNA reads TGTGCCAGCAGCTTAACGGGGGACTACGAGCAGTACTTC. Protein sequence: CASSLTGDYEQYF.

The chain combines TRBV5-1 with TRBJ2-2; a possible D gene is TRBD2 (6 bases). This CDR3 is 15 amino acids long. Germline CDR1 SGHRS, CDR2 YFSETQ. Trimming pared 6 bases from V and 1 base from J, leaving 13 bases between. CDR3 protein: CASTSRGKNTGELFF. The CDR3 DNA follows: TGCGCCAGCACGAGTCGCGGGAAGAACACCGGGGAGCTGTTTTTT.

The chain couples TRBV10-3 to TRBJ1-2; D remains ambiguous. CDR3 length equals 13 residues. Trimming pared 5 bases from V and 0 bases from J, leaving 7 bases between. Germline V CDR1 and CDR2: ENHRY, SYGVKD. Written as DNA, the CDR3 is TGTGCCATCAGTCCTAGCACTAACTATGGCTACACCTTC. Translation: CAISPSTNYGYTF.

The V and J genes are TRBV2 and TRBJ2-1; 11 nucleotides line up with TRBD2. This CDR3 contains 15 residues. V dropped 7 bases and J dropped 10; count of bases not matched to a gene: 12. In germline, CDR1 is SNHLY, CDR2 FYNNEI. CDR3 loop: CASKLAGDQAHEQFF. In DNA, the CDR3 is TGTGCCAGCAAACTAGCGGGAGATCAGGCGCACGAGCAGTTCTTC.

CDR3: CASSLGPGHNEQFF. CDR3 bases: TGCGCCAGCAGCTTGGGGCCCGGGCACAATGAGCAGTTCTTC. The rearrangement uses TRBV5-1 and TRBJ2-1; D remains ambiguous. The CDR3 loop spans 14 amino acids. CDR1 is SGHRS and CDR2 is YFSETQ in the germline V gene. Between the trimmed V and J ends, which lost 0 bases and 5 bases, there was a span of 9 bases.